The clone carrying this T cell receptor (beta chain) was picked up many times. The sample belongs to a study of T cells in Graves' hyperthyroidism and ophthalmopathy. Stable hyperthyroidism: no ophthalmopathy progression over 18 months of follow-up. Subjects aged 18 to 65 presented with newly diagnosed hyperthyroidism of less than 2 months' duration. In making diagnoses, clinical symptoms, serum thyroxine and TRAb, thyroid ultrasound and orbital computed tomography were all used. Fresh peripheral blood, 7.5 to 10 ml of it, supplied the PBMCs. RNA transcripts served as the template for amplifying TCR beta CDR3 regions. A set of HTBI primers served as the primers for a first-round RT-PCR of the TCR CDR3. In TCRdb, the multiplex PCR reads were re-called with MiXCR into one record per CDR3 protein. Of hundreds of thousands of distinct CDR3 sequences in the sample, approximately 13% were seen once. The J segment lost 2 bases and the V segment lost 2 bases, leaving 8 bases of the junction unmatched. Germline CDR1 reads MNHEY; CDR2 reads SVGAGI. CDR3 length: 16 residues.

The chain links TRBV6-5 to TRBJ1-1; 7 bases map to TRBD1. The origin of this receptor is a woman between 18 and 29 years old with Graves' hyperthyroidism. What was sequenced was blood. The CDR3 coding sequence is TGTGCCAGCAGTTACCTGGGACAGCCACTTAACACTGAAGCTTTCTTT. It codes for CASSYLGQPLNTEAFF.